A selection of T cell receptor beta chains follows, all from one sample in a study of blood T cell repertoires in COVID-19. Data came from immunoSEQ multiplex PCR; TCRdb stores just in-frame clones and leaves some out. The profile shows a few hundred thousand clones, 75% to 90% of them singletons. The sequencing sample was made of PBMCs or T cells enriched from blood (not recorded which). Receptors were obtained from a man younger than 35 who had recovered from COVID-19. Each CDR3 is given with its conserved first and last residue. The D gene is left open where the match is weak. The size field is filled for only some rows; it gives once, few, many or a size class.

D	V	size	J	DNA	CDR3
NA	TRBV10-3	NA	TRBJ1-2	TGTGCCATCACCTCCGGGGGGCCCTATGGCTACACCTTC	CAITSGGPYGYTF
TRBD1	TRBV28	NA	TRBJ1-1	TGTGCCAGCGGTACACAGGGGTATCGGTACGACACTGAAGCTTTCTTT	CASGTQGYRYDTEAFF
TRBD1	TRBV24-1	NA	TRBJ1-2	TGTGCCACCAGTTACCCGACAGGGCAGGATGGCTACACCTTC	CATSYPTGQDGYTF
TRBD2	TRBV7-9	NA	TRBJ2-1	TGTGCCAGCAGCTTAGCGCGAGCGCGGGGGTCCTACAATGAGCAGTTCTTC	CASSLARARGSYNEQFF
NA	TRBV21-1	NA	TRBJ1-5	TGTGCCTTACCCCAGGGGGCTAGCAATCAGCCCCAGCATTTT	CALPQGASNQPQHF
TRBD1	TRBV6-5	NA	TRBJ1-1	TGTGCCAGCAGCACCAGGGGGTCGGGTACTGAAGCTTTCTTT	CASSTRGSGTEAFF
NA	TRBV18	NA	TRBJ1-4	TGTGCCAGCTCCCCATCGACGGAGCCAACTAATGAAAAACTGTTTTTT	CASSPSTEPTNEKLFF
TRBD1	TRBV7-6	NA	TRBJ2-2	TGTGCCAGCAGCCTACAGGGGGCCCCCAACACCGGGGAGCTGTTTTTT	CASSLQGAPNTGELFF
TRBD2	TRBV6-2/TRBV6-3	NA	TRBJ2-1	TGTGCCAGCAGTTCATTAGCGGGAGTGAGCAATGAGCAGTTCTTC	CASSSLAGVSNEQFF
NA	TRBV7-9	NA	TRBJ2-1	TGTGCCAGCAGCAATCCCAGGGGTACCTACAATGAGCAGTTCTTC	CASSNPRGTYNEQFF
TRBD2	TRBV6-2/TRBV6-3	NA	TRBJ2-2	TGTGCCAGCAGTTCTAGCGGGAGTCGTACCGGGGAGCTGTTTTTT	CASSSSGSRTGELFF
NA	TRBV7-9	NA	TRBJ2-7	TGTGCCAGCAGCCCAGACACCAACCCCTACGAGCAGTACTTC	CASSPDTNPYEQYF
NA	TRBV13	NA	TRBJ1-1	TGTGCCAGCAGCTTGTACAGGGTGAGGGTAACTGAAGCTTTCTTT	CASSLYRVRVTEAFF
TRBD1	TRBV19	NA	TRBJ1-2	TGTGCCAGTAGTACTATTAACCGGGACAGGGGGCAAACCGGCTATGGCTACACCTTC	CASSTINRDRGQTGYGYTF
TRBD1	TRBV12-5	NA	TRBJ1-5	TGTGCTAGTGGTTTGGTACTACGTCAGGGGGCGAATCAGCCCCAGCATTTT	CASGLVLRQGANQPQHF
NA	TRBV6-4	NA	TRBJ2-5	TGTGCCAGCAGTGACTCGGCAGGCCAGACCCAGTACTTC	CASSDSAGQTQYF
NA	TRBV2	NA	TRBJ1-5	TGTGCCATCGGTGGGGGGCAGCCCCAGCATTTT	CAIGGGQPQHF
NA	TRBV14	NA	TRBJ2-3	TGTGCCAGCAGCCAAAGACTAGGCGGCACAGATACGCAGTATTTT	CASSQRLGGTDTQYF
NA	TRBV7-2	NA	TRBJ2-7	TGTGCCAGCAGCTTAGTTTTGAACACCTACGAGCAGTACTTC	CASSLVLNTYEQYF
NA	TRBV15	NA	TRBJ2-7	TGTGCCACCAGCAGAGATCGTGTGGGAGGCTACGAGCAGTACTTC	CATSRDRVGGYEQYF
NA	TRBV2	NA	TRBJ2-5	TGTGCCAGCACTCCGACGGGGGGCGAGACCCAGTACTTC	CASTPTGGETQYF
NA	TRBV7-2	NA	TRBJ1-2	TGTGCCAGCAGCCGGGGGGAGGGTTATGGCTACACCTTC	CASSRGEGYGYTF
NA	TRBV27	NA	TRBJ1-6	TGTGCCAGCAGTCCGAAAGGGGCCGACAAATATAATTCACCCCTCCACTTT	CASSPKGADKYNSPLHF
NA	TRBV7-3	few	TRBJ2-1	TGTGCCAGCAGCTTTAGAGCGGGCTCCTACAATGAGCAGTTCTTC	CASSFRAGSYNEQFF
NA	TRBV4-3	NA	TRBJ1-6	TGCGCCAGCAGCCAAGAACGAACGAGTAATTCACCCCTCCACTTT	CASSQERTSNSPLHF
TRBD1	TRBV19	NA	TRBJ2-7	TGTGCCAGTAGTATGCCGGGACAGGGATTCTACGAGCAGTACTTC	CASSMPGQGFYEQYF
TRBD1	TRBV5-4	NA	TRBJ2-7	TGTGCCAGCAGCCCCGGACAGGGCTATTTTACCTACGAGCAGTACTTC	CASSPGQGYFTYEQYF
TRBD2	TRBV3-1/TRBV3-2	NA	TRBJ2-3	TGTGCCAGCAGCCTAGCGGGAGAGGTGGTAGATACGCAGTATTTT	CASSLAGEVVDTQYF
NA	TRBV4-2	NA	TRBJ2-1	TGTGCCAGCAGCCAAGATCAGGGCGCCTACAATGAGCAGTTCTTC	CASSQDQGAYNEQFF
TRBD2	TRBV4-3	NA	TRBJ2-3	TGCGCCAGCAGCCAAGGTTGGCTAGCGGAGCCAGCAGATACGCAGTATTTT	CASSQGWLAEPADTQYF
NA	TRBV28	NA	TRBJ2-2	TGTGCCAGCAGTTTGTCTTCGAGACGGCGGACCGGGGAGCTGTTTTTT	CASSLSSRRRTGELFF
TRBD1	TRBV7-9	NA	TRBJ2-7	TGTGCCAGCAGCCCGACAGGGGCCGAGCAGTACTTC	CASSPTGAEQYF
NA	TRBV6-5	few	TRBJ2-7	TGTGCCAGCAGGGGAACAGGGTTGTACGAGCAGTACTTC	CASRGTGLYEQYF
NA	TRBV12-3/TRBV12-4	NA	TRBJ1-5	TGTGCCAGCAGTTTCGGGGGGGACCAGCCCCAGCATTTT	CASSFGGDQPQHF
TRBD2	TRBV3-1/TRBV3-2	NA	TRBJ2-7	TGTGCCAGCAGCCCATTTGGGACTAGCGGGGCCCACGAGCAGTACTTC	CASSPFGTSGAHEQYF
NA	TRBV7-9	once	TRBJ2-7	TGTGCCAGCAGCTTTGGACAGTCTTACGAGCAGTACTTC	CASSFGQSYEQYF
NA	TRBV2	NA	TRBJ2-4	TGTGCCAGCAACGGACTAGCCAAAAACATTCAGTACTTC	CASNGLAKNIQYF
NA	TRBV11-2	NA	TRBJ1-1	TGTGCCAGCAGCCCCGCCCCACAAGAGAACACTGAAGCTTTCTTT	CASSPAPQENTEAFF
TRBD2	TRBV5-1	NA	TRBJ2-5	TGCGCCAGCAGCTTTTCCGGGACTACTCAAGAGACCCAGTACTTC	CASSFSGTTQETQYF
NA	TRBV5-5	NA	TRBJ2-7	TGTGCCAGCAGTGTAGACAGTTACGAGCAGTACTTC	CASSVDSYEQYF
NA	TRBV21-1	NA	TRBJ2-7	TGTGCCAGCAGCAAAGGAGTATACGAGCAGTACTTC	CASSKGVYEQYF
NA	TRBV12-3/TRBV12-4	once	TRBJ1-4	TGTGCCAGCAGTGCAGCTAGCAACGAAAAACTGTTTTTT	CASSAASNEKLFF
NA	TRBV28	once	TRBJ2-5	TGTGCCAGCCCCTTTTACCCGGTCAGGGTTGTGGTTAGGGAGACCCAGTACTTC	CASPFYPVRVVVRETQYF
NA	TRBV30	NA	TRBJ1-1	TGTGCCTCCGGTGGGGCGACGGGAGGTGAAGCTTTCTTT	CASGGATGGEAFF
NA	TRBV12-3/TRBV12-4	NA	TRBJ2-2	TGTGCCACCTCGGGGTCCGCCGGGGAGCTGTTTTTT	CATSGSAGELFF
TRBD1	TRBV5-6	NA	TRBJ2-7	TGTGCCAGCACCCCGGGGCAGGGGGCCTACGAGCAGTACTTC	CASTPGQGAYEQYF
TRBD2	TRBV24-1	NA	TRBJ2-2	TGTGCCACCGGGGAGGGCTTCGGGGAGCTGTTTTTT	CATGEGFGELFF